These 5 T cell receptor beta chains were sequenced from one sample in a study of T cell repertoires in cytomegalovirus infection. Via MiXCR, TCRdb re-called the reads, giving one row per CDR3 protein. This table holds approximately 910,000 distinct CDR3 sequences, roughly 31% found once. No antigen has been assigned to these receptors. This specimen consisted of cultured CD8+ T cells from PBMCs, obtained from culture after CMV antigen stimulation. All receptors derive from a human donor in good health (CMV status not recorded). Some clones in this sample may be carry-over from other donors' samples.

This clonotype turned up a few times. The J gene is TRBJ2-1, the V gene TRBV14; D gene unclear. Trimming removed 3 bases from V and 1 base from J, with 10 bases in between. This CDR3 is built from 15 residues. CDR1 SGHDN and CDR2 FVKESK come from the germline V gene. The CDR3 DNA sequence: TGTGCCAGCAGCCAGTTAGGAACGTCCTACAATGAGCAGTTCTTC. This sequence encodes CASSQLGTSYNEQFF.

This clonotype was counted a few times. V usage is TRBV2 and J usage is TRBJ2-1; no firm D call. The V gene's germline CDR1 is SNHLY and CDR2 FYNNEI. The CDR3 totals 17 residues. Trimming pared 2 bases from V and 0 bases from J, leaving 14 bases between. CDR3 bases: TGTGCCAGCAGTGAACCTGAGACACAAATCTCCTACAATGAGCAGTTCTTC. This encodes CASSEPETQISYNEQFF. The full variable domain, in which reference TRBV2 and TRBJ2-1 provide the parts outside the CDR3, is EPEVTQTPSHQVTQMGQEVILRCVPISNHLYFYWYRQILGQKVEFLVSFYNNEISEKSEIFDDQFSVERPDGSNFTLKIRSTKLEDSAMYFCASSEPETQISYNEQFFGPGTRLTVL.

This clonotype was recorded at least ten times. V and J are TRBV7-2 and TRBJ2-3; TRBD2 agrees at 9 bases. The germline CDR1 and CDR2 sequences are SGHTA and FQGNSA. J gave up 6 bases and V 3 bases, and 7 bases lay outside the gene matches. The CDR3 consists of 15 residues. The CDR3, as DNA: TGTGCCAGCAGCTTTACGGGACTAGCAGGTGATACGCAGTATTTT. This codes for CASSFTGLAGDTQYF.

This clonotype was detected only a few times. The chain recombines TRBV7-6 with TRBJ1-1; D uncertain. The germline V gene has CDR1 SGHVS and CDR2 FNYEAQ. This CDR3 has 17 residues. Trimming cost V 5 bases and J 3 bases, with 22 bases left between them. CDR3 DNA: TGTGCCAGCAGCCCCTTCGGGCCGGAGCGGGAACACACTGAAGCTTTCTTT. Translating it yields CASSPFGPEREHTEAFF.

This CDR3 is CASSVERGQGVNEQYF. CDR3 DNA: TGTGCCAGCAGCGTAGAACGGGGACAGGGAGTCAACGAGCAGTACTTC. V gene TRBV9 combines with J gene TRBJ2-7, with 9 bases identical to TRBD1. The CDR3 has 16 amino acids. Germline V gene data show CDR1 as SGDLS and CDR2 as YYNGEE. J was trimmed by 5 bases and V by 0 bases; bases with no gene match: 9.